The clone carrying this TCR beta chain was detected a few times. This record comes from a study of T cells after yellow fever vaccination. The study, taken as a whole, reports: Detected again after the booster were most primary-vaccination clones, at about 96% CD4 and 80% to 90% CD8.

Universal primer sites and UMIs were introduced during 5'RACE template-switching synthesis of TCR cDNA. One entry per CDR3 protein results from TCRdb running MiXCR on the 5' RACE reads. The sample consists of 100,000 or so distinct CDR3 sequences, 8% to 10% of them appearing once. The source is a man between 18 and 29 years old who received the YFV17D yellow fever vaccine. The sample was CD8+ T cells not binding an NS4B(214-222) dextramer, sorted from PBMCs, taken roughly 15 days after the first yellow fever vaccination.

CDR3 protein: CASSMFGMTEAFF. The CDR3, as DNA: TGTGCCAGTAGTATGTTCGGGATGACTGAAGCTTTCTTT. The rearrangement joins TRBV19 to TRBJ1-1, with no clear D. CDR3 length equals 13 residues. CDR1 and CDR2 (germline): LNHDA, SQIVND (reference sequence). V was shortened by 3 bases and J by 5 bases, with 10 bases between the two germline ends. Based on the CDR3 plus reference TRBV19 and TRBJ1-1, the full variable domain is DGGITQSPKYLFRKEGQNVTLSCEQNLNHDAMYWYRQDPGQGLRLIYYSQIVNDFQKGDIAEGYSVSREKKESFPLTVTSAQKNPTAFYLCASSMFGMTEAFFGQGTRLTVV.